The 24 T cell receptor beta chains reported below all come from one sample, sequenced in a study of T cells in Graves' hyperthyroidism and ophthalmopathy. The investigators amplified TCR beta CDR3 regions from RNA transcripts. The TCR CDR3 first-round RT-PCR relied on the HTBI primer set. One entry per CDR3 protein, called by TCRdb with MiXCR from the multiplex PCR reads. The table has 650,000 to 850,000 distinct CDR3 sequences, approximately 18% seen once. Material for sequencing was blood. These TCRs come from a woman aged 45-60 years with Graves' hyperthyroidism that later progressed to Graves' ophthalmopathy.

V gene TRBV4-1 combines with J gene TRBJ1-2; a weak D match, TRBD1 (5 bases). The germline CDR1 and CDR2 sequences are MGHRA and YSYEKL. Trimming shortened V by 3 bases and J by 3 bases, and 8 bases separated the two germline ends. This CDR3 contains 13 residues. CDR3 sequence (DNA): TGCGCCAGCAGCCAGGCCAGGGACTATGGCTACACCTTC. This codes for CASSQARDYGYTF.

At least ten counts were recorded for this clonotype. The chain recombines TRBV7-3 with TRBJ2-2; D not certain. V was trimmed by 5 bases and J by 1 base, leaving 14 bases between them. Germline CDR1 reads SGHTA; CDR2 reads FQGTGA. The CDR3 totals 16 residues. The CDR3 sequence: CASSPDQGKNTGELFF. In DNA form, the CDR3 reads TGTGCCAGCAGCCCAGATCAAGGAAAGAACACCGGGGAGCTGTTTTTT.

This clonotype has more than one count but fewer than ten. This rearrangement joins TRBV27 to TRBJ2-4, with 8 nucleotides matching TRBD1. From germline, CDR1 is MNHEY and CDR2 SMNVEV (reference sequence). Losses at the gene ends were 5 bases for V and 9 bases for J; bases not matched to a gene: 9. The CDR3 runs to 14 residues. The CDR3 DNA reads TGTGCCAGCAGTACCCGGACAGGGTACAGCATTCAGTACTTC. Residues: CASSTRTGYSIQYF.

This clonotype was detected many times. The V gene is TRBV20-1, the J gene TRBJ2-3; D may match TRBD1 or TRBD2 (6 bases each). The V gene lost 6 bases and the J gene lost 2 bases, with 18 bases spanning the gap. The germline V gene has CDR1 DFQATT and CDR2 SNEGSKA (reference sequence). The CDR3 consists of 15 residues. The DNA for the CDR3 is TGCAGTGCCGGCCCCGGGGGCGGAGCCACAGATACGCAGTATTTT. It codes for CSAGPGGGATDTQYF.

This clonotype was seen at least ten times. The J gene is TRBJ2-5, the V gene TRBV11-2; 11 positions agree with TRBD1. The CDR3 has 17 amino acids. V shed 0 bases, J shed 5 bases, and the junction held 8 bases outside the gene matches. In germline, CDR1 is SGHAT, CDR2 FQNNGV. As DNA, the CDR3 is TGTGCCAGCAGCTTAGATTTCGGACAGGGGGCATTGGAGACCCAGTACTTC. Translation: CASSLDFGQGALETQYF.

The sample holds many counts of this clonotype. This chain uses TRBV30 with TRBJ2-5, with 9 nucleotides matching TRBD1. Germline-derived CDR1 and CDR2 are GTSNPN and SVGIG (reference sequence). This CDR3 is built from 17 residues. V shed 2 bases and J 5 bases; nucleotides not matched to a gene: 15. The CDR3 here is CAWSRYTTGGAPETQYF. CDR3 DNA: TGTGCCTGGAGTCGCTACACCACAGGGGGCGCCCCGGAGACCCAGTACTTC.

The rearrangement uses TRBV6-2 or TRBV6-3 and TRBJ2-1, with 9 nucleotides matching TRBD1. Trimming removed 6 bases from V and 5 bases from J; junction bases left unmatched: 8. CDR1 MNHEY and CDR2 SVGEGT come from the germline V gene. CDR3 length: 15 amino acids. The CDR3 protein is CASRRGTGSHNEQFF. The CDR3 nucleotides read TGTGCCAGCAGAAGAGGGACAGGGTCCCACAATGAGCAGTTCTTC.

This clonotype occurred many times. V and J are TRBV7-9 and TRBJ1-5; TRBD1 matches 11 bases. Looked up from germline, CDR1 is SEHNR and CDR2 is FQNEAQ (reference sequence). Unmatched junction bases numbered 7, after V lost 3 bases and J lost 0 bases. The CDR3 is 18 amino acids. CDR3 loop: CASSFGTGGLHSNQPQHF. As DNA, the CDR3 is TGTGCCAGCAGCTTCGGGACAGGGGGACTACATAGCAATCAGCCCCAGCATTTT. Full variable domain (outside the CDR3, taken from reference TRBV7-9 and TRBJ1-5): DTGVSQNPRHKITKRGQNVTFRCDPISEHNRLYWYRQTLGQGPEFLTYFQNEAQLEKSRLLSDRFSAERPKGSFSTLEIQRTEQGDSAMYLCASSFGTGGLHSNQPQHFGDGTRLSIL.

This clonotype has just a few counts. This chain joins TRBV29-1 and TRBJ2-7, with D hard to call. Between the trimmed V and J ends, which lost 0 bases and 5 bases, there was a span of 11 bases. The V gene's germline CDR1 is SQVTM and CDR2 ANQGSEA. The CDR3 runs to 13 residues. The CDR3 sequence: CSVEDLGYNEQYF. The CDR3 region has the DNA TGCAGCGTTGAAGATCTGGGTTACAACGAGCAGTACTTC.

The chain links TRBV3-1 to TRBJ2-7; no definite D call. The CDR3 spans 13 residues. Germline CDR1 reads LGHDT; CDR2 reads YNNKEL (reference sequence). The germline V and J ends were trimmed by 0 bases and 9 bases, with 12 bases remaining between them. In nucleotides, the CDR3 is TGTGCCAGCAGCCAAGATTGGAGCGTCAGGCAGTACTTC. It encodes CASSQDWSVRQYF.

This clonotype has a handful of counts. The chain is built from TRBV30 and TRBJ1-1; D gene unclear. The CDR3 extends over 11 amino acids. V was pared by 3 bases and J by 8 bases, with 10 bases between. The germline V gene encodes CDR1 GTSNPN and CDR2 SVGIG (reference sequence). The chain's CDR3 is CAWRERFEAFF. CDR3 nucleotide sequence: TGTGCCTGGAGGGAACGGTTCGAAGCTTTCTTT.

The V call is TRBV7-2, the J call TRBJ1-1, with 8 nucleotides matching TRBD1. This CDR3 contains 13 residues. Per the germline V gene, CDR1 is SGHTA and CDR2 is FQGNSA. V was clipped by 5 bases and J by 9 bases; unmatched bases: 8. This CDR3 reads CASSLVRQGQAFF. For the CDR3, the DNA is TGTGCCAGCAGCCTGGTTAGACAGGGGCAAGCTTTCTTT. Combining the CDR3 with reference TRBV7-2 and TRBJ1-1 gives the whole variable domain GAGVSQSPSNKVTEKGKDVELRCDPISGHTALYWYRQSLGQGLEFLIYFQGNSAPDKSGLPSDRFSAERTGGSVSTLTIQRTQQEDSAVYLCASSLVRQGQAFFGQGTRLTVV.

This clonotype was counted many times. This chain connects TRBV12-3 or TRBV12-4 to TRBJ1-1; D remains ambiguous. This CDR3 is built from 13 residues. V lost 1 base and J lost 5, with 8 bases in between. The DNA for the CDR3 is TGTGCCAGCAGTTTAGGTTACGGGACTGAAGCTTTCTTT. Its protein is CASSLGYGTEAFF.

This clonotype was seen at least ten times. The rearrangement links TRBV6-2 or TRBV6-3 to TRBJ1-5; 7 bases align to TRBD1. From germline, CDR1 is MNHEY and CDR2 SVGEGT. The CDR3 totals 15 residues. V was clipped by 6 bases and J by 4 bases; unmatched bases: 9. CDR3 sequence (DNA): TGTGCCAGCAGAACCTCGGACAGGTCGAATCAGCCCCAGCATTTT. Its translation is CASRTSDRSNQPQHF.

This clonotype was recorded at least ten times. CDR3 residues: CANGRGQGLSEAFF. The CDR3 DNA reads TGTGCCAACGGCCGCGGGCAGGGCCTCTCTGAAGCTTTCTTT. V is TRBV6-1 and J is TRBJ1-1; TRBD1 is a possible D gene (5 bases). V lost 10 bases and J lost 6, with 21 bases in between. This CDR3 is built from 14 residues. Looked up from germline, CDR1 is MNHNS and CDR2 is SASEGT.

This clonotype was recorded many times. The DNA for the CDR3 is TGTGCCAGCAGCTCCCCCCCGACAGGATCTTCTCATGGCTACACCTTC. Translation: CASSSPPTGSSHGYTF. The V and J genes are TRBV11-1 and TRBJ1-2; TRBD1 might be the D (6 bases). The length of the CDR3 is 16 residues. V lost 4 bases and J lost 6, with 21 bases in between. CDR1 is SGHAT and CDR2 is FQDESV in the germline V gene (reference sequence).

This clonotype appeared a few times. This chain uses TRBV5-1 with TRBJ1-4; no definite D call. This CDR3 contains 14 residues. Germline V lookup: CDR1 SGHRS, CDR2 YFSETQ. Trimming removed 7 bases at V and 2 bases at J, with 12 bases between. The CDR3 DNA follows: TGCGCCAGCGGCGATTCCGGGACTAATGAAAAACTGTTTTTT. Translated, it gives CASGDSGTNEKLFF.

The table lists this clonotype with many counts. The rearrangement uses TRBV27 and TRBJ1-2, with D unresolved. The V and J ends lost 0 bases and 2 bases respectively, with 10 bases between them. This CDR3 contains 15 residues. Germline loops: CDR1 MNHEY, CDR2 SMNVEV (reference sequence). This CDR3 is CASSLSSAANYGYTF. The CDR3 DNA reads as TGTGCCAGCAGTTTATCGAGTGCGGCAAACTATGGCTACACCTTC.

This chain uses TRBV10-3 with TRBJ1-6; D is unresolved. This CDR3 has 12 amino acids. Trimming took off 3 bases at V and 12 bases at J, with 9 bases between the two ends. Germline CDR1 is ENHRY and CDR2 is SYGVKD. The DNA of the CDR3 is TGTGCCATCAGTGAAGGAGGTGGACCCCTCCACTTT. Amino acid sequence: CAISEGGGPLHF.

In this sample, this clonotype turned up many times. This chain connects TRBV3-1 to TRBJ2-7, with D hard to call. In germline, CDR1 is LGHDT, CDR2 YNNKEL (reference sequence). This CDR3 comprises 13 residues. V gave up 0 bases and J gave up 6 bases, with 9 bases separating them. The CDR3 here is CASSQDHGREQYF. Written as DNA, the CDR3 is TGTGCCAGCAGCCAAGATCATGGGCGCGAGCAGTACTTC.

This clonotype was detected many times. V gene TRBV20-1 combines with J gene TRBJ1-4; D gene uncertain. The CDR3 is 11 residues long. Per the germline V gene, CDR1 is DFQATT and CDR2 is SNEGSKA (reference sequence). The V end was cut by 6 bases, the J end by 7 bases, with 9 bases between. The CDR3 bases are TGCAGTGCCCGTACCCTTGAAAAACTGTTTTTT. Protein sequence: CSARTLEKLFF.

The genes are TRBV12-3 or TRBV12-4 and TRBJ2-5; either TRBD1 or TRBD2 may supply D (6 bases each). The germline V and J ends were trimmed by 5 bases and 7 bases, with 17 bases remaining between them. This CDR3 is built from 14 residues. CDR3 DNA: TGTGCCAGCAGTCTAAGGGGGGTATGGGGGACCCAGTACTTC. Protein sequence: CASSLRGVWGTQYF.

The chain uses TRBV29-1 and TRBJ1-3, with D possibly matching TRBD1 (5 bases). Germline CDR1 is SQVTM and CDR2 is ANQGSEA. The CDR3 runs 12 residues. V was shortened by 7 bases and J by 4 bases, with 11 bases between the two germline ends. The CDR3 loop reads CSAVRDGNTIYF. The CDR3 DNA reads as TGCAGCGCGGTTAGGGACGGAAACACCATATATTTT.

Only a few counts were recorded for this clonotype. This sequence joins TRBV20-1 and TRBJ2-1; no firm D call. Trimming pared 3 bases from V and 2 bases from J, leaving 5 bases between. CDR3 length: 12 amino acids. Germline CDR1 is DFQATT and CDR2 is SNEGSKA (reference sequence). The CDR3 spells CSASHTYNEQFF. The CDR3 DNA is TGCAGTGCTAGTCACACCTACAATGAGCAGTTCTTC.